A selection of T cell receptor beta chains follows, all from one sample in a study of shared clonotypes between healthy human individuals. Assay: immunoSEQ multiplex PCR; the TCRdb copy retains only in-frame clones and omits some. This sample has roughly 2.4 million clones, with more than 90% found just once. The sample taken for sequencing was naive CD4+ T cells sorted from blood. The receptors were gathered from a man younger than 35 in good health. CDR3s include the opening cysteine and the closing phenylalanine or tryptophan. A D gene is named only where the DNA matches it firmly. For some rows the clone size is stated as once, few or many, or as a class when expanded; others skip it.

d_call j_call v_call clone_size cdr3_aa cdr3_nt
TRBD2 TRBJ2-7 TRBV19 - CASSPSAGGPGEQYF TGTGCCAGTAGTCCTTCGGCGGGAGGGCCAGGTGAGCAGTACTTC
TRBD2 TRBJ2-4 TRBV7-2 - CASSSTTSGASKNIQYF TGTGCCAGCAGCTCGACGACTAGCGGAGCCTCCAAAAACATTCAGTACTTC
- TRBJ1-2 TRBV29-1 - CSAWRGGDVYGYTF TGCAGCGCATGGAGGGGAGGGGATGTCTATGGCTACACCTTC
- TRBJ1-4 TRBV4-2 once CASSRSEQATNEKLFF TGTGCCAGCAGCCGATCGGAACAGGCTACTAATGAAAAACTGTTTTTT
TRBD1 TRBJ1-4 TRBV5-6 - CASSFSGGKLFF TGTGCCAGCAGCTTCTCAGGGGGGAAACTGTTTTTT
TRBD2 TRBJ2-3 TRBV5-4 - CASSQIGSGKTDTQYF TGTGCCAGCAGCCAAATAGGGAGCGGGAAAACAGATACGCAGTATTTT
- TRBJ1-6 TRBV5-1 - CASSPTDNNSPLHF TGCGCCAGCAGCCCGACTGACAATAATTCACCCCTCCACTTT
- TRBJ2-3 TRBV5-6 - CASSLLASSTDTQYF TGTGCCAGCAGCTTGTTGGCGTCTAGCACAGATACGCAGTATTTT
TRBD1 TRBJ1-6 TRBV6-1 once CASSVAGQAVAPLHF TGTGCCAGCAGTGTCGCGGGACAGGCCGTGGCACCCCTCCACTTT
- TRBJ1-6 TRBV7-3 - CASSTYNSPLHF TGTGCCAGCAGCACGTATAATTCACCCCTCCACTTT
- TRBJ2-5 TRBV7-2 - CASSLGPGPQYF TGTGCCAGCAGCTTAGGCCCGGGGCCCCAGTACTTC
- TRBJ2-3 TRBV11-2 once CASSPNRQGKTDTQYF TGTGCCAGCAGCCCCAACCGGCAGGGGAAGACAGATACGCAGTATTTT
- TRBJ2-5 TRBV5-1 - CASSATPGLSRETQYF TGCGCCAGCAGCGCCACTCCGGGACTTTCCCGGGAGACCCAGTACTTC
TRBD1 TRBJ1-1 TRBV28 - CASSSRQGTVNTEAFF TGTGCCAGCAGTTCCCGACAGGGTACCGTGAACACTGAAGCTTTCTTT
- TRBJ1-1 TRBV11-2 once CASSPRGNTEAFF TGTGCCAGCAGCCCAAGGGGGAACACTGAAGCTTTCTTT
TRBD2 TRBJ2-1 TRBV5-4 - CASSSGTSVYNEQFF TGTGCCAGCAGTTCCGGGACTAGCGTCTACAATGAGCAGTTCTTC
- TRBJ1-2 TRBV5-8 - CASSSKVWTSDGYTF TGTGCCAGCAGCTCGAAGGTGTGGACATCCGATGGCTACACCTTC
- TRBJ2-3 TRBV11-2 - CASSFGWAQGDTQYF TGTGCCAGCAGCTTTGGGTGGGCGCAGGGTGATACGCAGTATTTT
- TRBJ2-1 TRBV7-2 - CASSFPRAGDNEQFF TGTGCCAGCAGCTTCCCACGAGCGGGCGATAATGAGCAGTTCTTC
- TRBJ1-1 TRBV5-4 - CASSLADSLNTEAFF TGTGCCAGCAGCTTGGCAGACAGCTTGAACACTGAAGCTTTCTTT
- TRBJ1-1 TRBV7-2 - CASSLAHGGEAFF TGTGCCAGCAGCTTAGCGCATGGGGGAGAGGCTTTCTTT
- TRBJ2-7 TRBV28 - CASSLDSTYEQYF TGTGCCAGCAGTCTGGACAGCACCTACGAGCAGTACTTC
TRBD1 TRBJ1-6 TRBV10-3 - CAISVQGGKSPLHF TGTGCCATCAGTGTCCAGGGGGGGAAATCACCCCTCCACTTT
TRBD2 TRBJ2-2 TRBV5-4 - CASSSGTSGTTGELFF TGTGCCAGCAGCTCGGGGACTAGCGGGACCACCGGGGAGCTGTTTTTT
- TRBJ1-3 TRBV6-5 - CASSYSPPYSGNTIYF TGTGCCAGCAGTTACTCGCCACCATACTCTGGAAACACCATATATTTT
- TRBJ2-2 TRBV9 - CASSTTGTNTGELFF TGTGCCAGCAGCACCACAGGCACGAACACCGGGGAGCTGTTTTTT
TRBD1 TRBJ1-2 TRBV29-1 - CSVEKWRQGAEGYTF TGCAGCGTTGAGAAATGGCGTCAGGGGGCGGAGGGCTACACCTTC
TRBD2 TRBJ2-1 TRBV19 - CATVAGGRYNEQFF TGTGCCACAGTAGCGGGAGGGCGATACAATGAGCAGTTCTTC
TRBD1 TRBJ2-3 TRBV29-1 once CSVVQGANPYTQYF TGCAGCGTCGTACAGGGGGCGAATCCATATACGCAGTATTTT
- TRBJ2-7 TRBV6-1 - CASSALWSPYEQYF TGTGCCAGCAGTGCATTGTGGAGCCCCTACGAGCAGTACTTC
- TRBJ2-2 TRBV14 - CASTGRGGSGELFF TGTGCCAGCACCGGAAGGGGGGGATCCGGGGAGCTGTTTTTT
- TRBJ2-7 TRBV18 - CASSLAPGVYEQYF TGTGCCAGCTCACTAGCCCCAGGGGTGTACGAGCAGTACTTC
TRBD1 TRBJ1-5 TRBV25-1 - CASSSSGQGLHQPQHF TGTGCCAGCAGTAGCTCGGGACAGGGTCTCCATCAGCCCCAGCATTTT